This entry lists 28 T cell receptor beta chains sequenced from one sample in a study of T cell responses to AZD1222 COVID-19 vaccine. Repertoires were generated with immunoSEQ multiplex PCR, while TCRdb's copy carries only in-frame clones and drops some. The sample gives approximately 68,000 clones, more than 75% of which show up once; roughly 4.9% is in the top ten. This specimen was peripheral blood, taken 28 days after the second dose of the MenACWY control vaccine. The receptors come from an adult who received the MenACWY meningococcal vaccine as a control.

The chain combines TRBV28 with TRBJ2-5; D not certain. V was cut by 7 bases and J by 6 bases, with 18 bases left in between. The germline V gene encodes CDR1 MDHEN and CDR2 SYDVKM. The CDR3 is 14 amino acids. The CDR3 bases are TGTGCCAGCAACTCGCTCTCGAGATGGAAGACCCAGTACTTC. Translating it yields CASNSLSRWKTQYF. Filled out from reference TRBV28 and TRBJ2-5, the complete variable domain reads DVKVTQSSRYLVKRTGEKVFLECVQDMDHENMFWYRQDPGLGLRLIYFSYDVKMKEKGDIPEGYSVSREKKERFSLILESASTNQTSMYLCASNSLSRWKTQYFGPGTRLLVL.

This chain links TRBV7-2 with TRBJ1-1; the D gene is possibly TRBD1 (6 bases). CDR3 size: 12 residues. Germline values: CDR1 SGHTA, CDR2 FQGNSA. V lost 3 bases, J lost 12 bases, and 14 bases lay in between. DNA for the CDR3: TGTGCCAGCAGCTTTAGACAGGCCCCTACTTTCTTT. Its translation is CASSFRQAPTFF.

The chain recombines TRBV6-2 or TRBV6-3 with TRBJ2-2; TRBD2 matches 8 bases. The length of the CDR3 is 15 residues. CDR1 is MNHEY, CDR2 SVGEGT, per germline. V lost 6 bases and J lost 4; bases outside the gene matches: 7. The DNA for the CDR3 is TGTGCCAGCAGCACGGGACTAGTAGGCACCGGGGAGCTGTTTTTT. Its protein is CASSTGLVGTGELFF.

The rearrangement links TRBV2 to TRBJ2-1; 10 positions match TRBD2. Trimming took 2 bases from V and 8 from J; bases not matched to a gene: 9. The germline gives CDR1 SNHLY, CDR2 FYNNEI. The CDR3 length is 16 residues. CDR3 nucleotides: TGTGCCAGCAGTGAACTACTAGCGGGGAGGGGCGATGAGCAGTTCTTC. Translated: CASSELLAGRGDEQFF.

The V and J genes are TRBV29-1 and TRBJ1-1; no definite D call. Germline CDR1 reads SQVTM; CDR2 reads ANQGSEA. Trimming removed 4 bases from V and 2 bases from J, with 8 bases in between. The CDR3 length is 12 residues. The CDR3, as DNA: TGCAGCGTTGTGGGAGGTAACACTGAAGCTTTCTTT. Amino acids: CSVVGGNTEAFF.

CDR3 loop: CASSPTFEGEQPQHF. In DNA, the CDR3 is TGTGCCAGCAGTCCGACCTTTGAGGGTGAGCAGCCCCAGCATTTT. The chain is built from TRBV6-2 or TRBV6-3 and TRBJ1-5; D is ambiguous. CDR1 is MNHEY, CDR2 SVGEGT, per germline. The CDR3 is 15 amino acids. V was clipped by 5 bases and J by 7 bases, with 18 bases between them.

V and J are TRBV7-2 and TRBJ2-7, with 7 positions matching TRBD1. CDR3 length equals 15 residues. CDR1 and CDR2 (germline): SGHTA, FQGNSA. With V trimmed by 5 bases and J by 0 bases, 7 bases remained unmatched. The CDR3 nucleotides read TGTGCCAGCAGCGATGGGACAGTAGGCTCCTACGAGCAGTACTTC. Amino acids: CASSDGTVGSYEQYF.

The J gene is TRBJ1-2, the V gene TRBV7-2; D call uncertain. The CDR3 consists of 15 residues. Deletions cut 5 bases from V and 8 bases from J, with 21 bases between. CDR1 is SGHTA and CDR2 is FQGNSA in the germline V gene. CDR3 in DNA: TGTGCCAGCAGCACCCTCCCCCCGGCTGGCGGCGGCTACACCTTC. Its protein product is CASSTLPPAGGGYTF.

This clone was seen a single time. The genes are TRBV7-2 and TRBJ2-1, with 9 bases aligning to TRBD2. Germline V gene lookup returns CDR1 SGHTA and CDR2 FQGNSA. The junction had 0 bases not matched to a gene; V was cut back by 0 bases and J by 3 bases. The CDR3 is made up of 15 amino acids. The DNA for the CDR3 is TGTGCCAGCAGCTTAGCTAGCGGGGGCTACAATGAGCAGTTCTTC. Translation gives CASSLASGGYNEQFF.

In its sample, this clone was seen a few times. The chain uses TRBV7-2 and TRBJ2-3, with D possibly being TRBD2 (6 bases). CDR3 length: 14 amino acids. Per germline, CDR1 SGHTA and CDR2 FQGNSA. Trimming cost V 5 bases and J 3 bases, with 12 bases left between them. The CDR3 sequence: CASSPQEGTDTQYF. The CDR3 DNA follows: TGTGCCAGCAGCCCGCAGGAGGGGACAGATACGCAGTATTTT.

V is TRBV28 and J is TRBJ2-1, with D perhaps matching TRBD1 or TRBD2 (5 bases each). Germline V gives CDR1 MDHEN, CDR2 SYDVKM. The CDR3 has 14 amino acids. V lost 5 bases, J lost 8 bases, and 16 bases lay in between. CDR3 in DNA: TGTGCCAGCAGTCCTCGGGACCAGATCTATGAGCAGTTCTTC. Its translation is CASSPRDQIYEQFF.

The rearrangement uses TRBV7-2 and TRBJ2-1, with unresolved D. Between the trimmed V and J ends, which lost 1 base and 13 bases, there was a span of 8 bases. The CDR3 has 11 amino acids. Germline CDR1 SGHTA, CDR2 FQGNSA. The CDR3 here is CASSLVGTQFF. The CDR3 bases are TGTGCCAGCAGCTTAGTCGGCACCCAGTTCTTC.

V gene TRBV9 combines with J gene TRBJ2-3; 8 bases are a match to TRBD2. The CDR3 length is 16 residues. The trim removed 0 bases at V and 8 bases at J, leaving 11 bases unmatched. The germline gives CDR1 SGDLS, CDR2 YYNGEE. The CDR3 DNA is TGTGCCAGCAGCGTAGACAGCGGGAGTTTCAGAAGTACGCAGTATTTT. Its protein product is CASSVDSGSFRSTQYF. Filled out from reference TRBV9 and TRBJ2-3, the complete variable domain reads DSGVTQTPKHLITATGQRVTLRCSPRSGDLSVYWYQQSLDQGLQFLIQYYNGEERAKGNILERFSAQQFPDLHSELNLSSLELGDSALYFCASSVDSGSFRSTQYFGPGTRLTVL.

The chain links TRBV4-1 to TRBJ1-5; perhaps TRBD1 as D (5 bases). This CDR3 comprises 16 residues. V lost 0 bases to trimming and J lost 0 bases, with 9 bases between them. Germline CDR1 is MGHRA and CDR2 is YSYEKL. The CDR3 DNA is TGCGCCAGCAGCCAAGAGGGACGGAATAGCAATCAGCCCCAGCATTTT. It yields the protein CASSQEGRNSNQPQHF.

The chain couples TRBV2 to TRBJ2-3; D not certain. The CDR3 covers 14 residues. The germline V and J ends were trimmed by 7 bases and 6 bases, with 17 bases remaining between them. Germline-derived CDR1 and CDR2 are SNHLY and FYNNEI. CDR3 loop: CASTSLGRADTQYF. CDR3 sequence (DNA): TGTGCCAGCACCTCCCTAGGTAGGGCCGATACGCAGTATTTT.

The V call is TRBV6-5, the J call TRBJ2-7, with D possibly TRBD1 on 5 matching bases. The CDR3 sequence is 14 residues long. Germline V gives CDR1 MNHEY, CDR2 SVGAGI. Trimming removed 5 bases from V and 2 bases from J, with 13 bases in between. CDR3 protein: CASSQSTDTYEQYF. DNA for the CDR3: TGTGCCAGCAGTCAGTCGACGGACACCTACGAGCAGTACTTC.

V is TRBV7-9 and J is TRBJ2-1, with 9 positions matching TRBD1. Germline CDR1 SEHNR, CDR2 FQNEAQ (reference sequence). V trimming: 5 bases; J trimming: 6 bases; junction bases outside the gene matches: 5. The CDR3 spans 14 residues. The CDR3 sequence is CASSQVGQGNEQFF. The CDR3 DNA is TGTGCCAGCAGCCAAGTGGGACAGGGCAATGAGCAGTTCTTC.

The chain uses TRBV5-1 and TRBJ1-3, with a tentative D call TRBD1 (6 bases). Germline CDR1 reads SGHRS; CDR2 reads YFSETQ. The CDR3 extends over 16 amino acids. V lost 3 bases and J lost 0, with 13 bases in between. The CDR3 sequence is CASSSQGGRSGNTIYF. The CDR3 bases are TGCGCCAGCAGCTCACAGGGAGGCCGCTCTGGAAACACCATATATTTT.

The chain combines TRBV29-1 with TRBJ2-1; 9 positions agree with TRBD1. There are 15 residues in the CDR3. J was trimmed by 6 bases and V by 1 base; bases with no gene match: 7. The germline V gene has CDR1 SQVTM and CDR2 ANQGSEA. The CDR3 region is CSVEVGGQGFNEQFF. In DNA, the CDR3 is TGCAGCGTTGAAGTGGGCGGACAGGGGTTCAATGAGCAGTTCTTC.

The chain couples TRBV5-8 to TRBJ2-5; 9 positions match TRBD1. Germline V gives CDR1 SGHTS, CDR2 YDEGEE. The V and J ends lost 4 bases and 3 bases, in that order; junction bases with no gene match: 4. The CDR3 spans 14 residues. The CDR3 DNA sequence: TGTGCCAGCAGCCCCCGGACAGGGGAAGAGACCCAGTACTTC. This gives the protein CASSPRTGEETQYF.

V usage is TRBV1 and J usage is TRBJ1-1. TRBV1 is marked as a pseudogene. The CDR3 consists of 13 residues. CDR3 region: CTSSQGTNTEAFF. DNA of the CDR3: TGCACCAGCAGCCAGGGAACGAACACTGAAGCTTTCTTT.

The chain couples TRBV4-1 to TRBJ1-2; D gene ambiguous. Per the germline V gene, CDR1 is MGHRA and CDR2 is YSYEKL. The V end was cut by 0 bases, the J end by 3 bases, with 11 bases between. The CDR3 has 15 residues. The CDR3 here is CASSQDTALYYGYTF. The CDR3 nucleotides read TGCGCCAGCAGCCAAGACACAGCCCTTTACTATGGCTACACCTTC.

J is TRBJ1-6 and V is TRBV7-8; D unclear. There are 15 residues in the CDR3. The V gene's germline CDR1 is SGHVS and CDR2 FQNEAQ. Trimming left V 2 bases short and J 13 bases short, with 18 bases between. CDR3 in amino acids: CASSLQPQGPPPLHF. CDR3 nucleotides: TGTGCCAGCAGCTTACAACCCCAAGGTCCGCCTCCCCTCCACTTT.

The CDR3 DNA follows: TGTGCCAGCAGTCGGGCTGGGCTTGACGAGCAGTACTTC. Residues: CASSRAGLDEQYF. The chain couples TRBV28 to TRBJ2-7; D gene unclear. CDR3 length equals 13 residues. Germline CDR1 reads MDHEN; CDR2 reads SYDVKM. V lost 5 bases and J lost 5, with 13 bases in between.

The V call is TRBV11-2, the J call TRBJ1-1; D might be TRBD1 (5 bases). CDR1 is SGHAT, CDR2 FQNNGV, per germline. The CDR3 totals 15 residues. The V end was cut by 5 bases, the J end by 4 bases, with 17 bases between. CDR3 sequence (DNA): TGTGCCAGCAGCCCAGCGGCAGGGAGAATCACTGAAGCTTTCTTT. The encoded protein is CASSPAAGRITEAFF. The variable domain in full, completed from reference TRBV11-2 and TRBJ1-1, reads EAGVAQSPRYKIIEKRQSVAFWCNPISGHATLYWYQQILGQGPKLLIQFQNNGVVDDSQLPKDRFSAERLKGVDSTLKIQPAKLEDSAVYLCASSPAAGRITEAFFGQGTRLTVV.

CDR3 nucleotides: TGCGCCAGCAGCCAACAGTGGGACATCTCCTACGAGCAGTACTTC. It encodes CASSQQWDISYEQYF. The chain links TRBV4-1 to TRBJ2-7; perhaps TRBD1 as D (6 bases). The CDR3 length is 15 residues. Germline V gene sequence: CDR1 MGHRA, CDR2 YSYEKL. Trimming removed 2 bases from V and 0 bases from J, with 11 bases in between.

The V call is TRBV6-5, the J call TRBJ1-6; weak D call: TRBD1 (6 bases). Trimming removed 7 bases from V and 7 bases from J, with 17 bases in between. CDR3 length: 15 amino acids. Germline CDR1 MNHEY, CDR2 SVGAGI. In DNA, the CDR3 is TGTGCCAGCATAACCCCGGGCCAGGGGAATTCACCCCTCCACTTT. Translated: CASITPGQGNSPLHF.

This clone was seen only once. In nucleotides, the CDR3 is TGTGCCAGCAGCCTAAGGGGGTGGGTACGCAATGAGCAGTTCTTC. Its protein is CASSLRGWVRNEQFF. The chain joins TRBV28 to TRBJ2-1; D might be TRBD1 (6 bases). V was clipped by 6 bases and J by 6 bases, with 18 bases between them. The CDR3 runs to 15 residues. The V gene's germline CDR1 is MDHEN and CDR2 SYDVKM.